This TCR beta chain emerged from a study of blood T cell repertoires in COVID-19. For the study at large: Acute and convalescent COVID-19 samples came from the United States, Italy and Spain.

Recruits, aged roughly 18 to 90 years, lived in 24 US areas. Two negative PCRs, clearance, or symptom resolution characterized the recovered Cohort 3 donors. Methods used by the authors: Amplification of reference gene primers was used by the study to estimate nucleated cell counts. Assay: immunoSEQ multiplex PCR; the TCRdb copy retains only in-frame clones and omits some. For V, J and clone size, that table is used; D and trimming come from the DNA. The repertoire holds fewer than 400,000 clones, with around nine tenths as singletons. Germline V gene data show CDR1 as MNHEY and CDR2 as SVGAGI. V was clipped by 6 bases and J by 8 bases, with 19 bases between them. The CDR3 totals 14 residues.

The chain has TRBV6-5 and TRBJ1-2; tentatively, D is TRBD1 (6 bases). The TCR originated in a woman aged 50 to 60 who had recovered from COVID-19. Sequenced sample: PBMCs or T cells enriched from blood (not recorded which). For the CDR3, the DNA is TGTGCCAGCAGCCCCCTACAGGGCCAAAGAGGCTACACCTTC. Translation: CASSPLQGQRGYTF.